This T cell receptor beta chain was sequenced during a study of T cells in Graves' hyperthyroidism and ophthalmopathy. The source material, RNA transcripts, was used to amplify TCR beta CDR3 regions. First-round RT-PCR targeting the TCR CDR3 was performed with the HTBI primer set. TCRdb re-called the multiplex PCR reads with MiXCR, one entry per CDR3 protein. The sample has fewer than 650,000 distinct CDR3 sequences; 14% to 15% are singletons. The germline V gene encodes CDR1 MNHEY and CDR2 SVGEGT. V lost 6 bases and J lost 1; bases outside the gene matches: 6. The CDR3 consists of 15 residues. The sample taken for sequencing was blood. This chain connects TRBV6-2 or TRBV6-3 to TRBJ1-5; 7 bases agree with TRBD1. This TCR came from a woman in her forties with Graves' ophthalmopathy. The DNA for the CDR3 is TGTGCCAGCAGGAAAGACAGGGCCAGCAATCAGCCCCAGCATTTT. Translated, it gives CASRKDRASNQPQHF.